These T cell receptor beta chains were read from a single sample in a study of T cell changes during pregnancy in multiple sclerosis. Data came from immunoSEQ multiplex PCR; TCRdb stores just in-frame clones and leaves some out. The repertoire has 79,000 or so clones, 85% to 95% of them found once; the top ten carry approximately 0.2%. The material sequenced was CD4+ T cells from peripheral blood mononuclear cells, taken before pregnancy. These receptors all come from a female donor with multiple sclerosis, enrolled in a pregnancy study. Each CDR3 is given with its conserved first and last residue. Each record gives: V gene, clone size, J gene, CDR3 protein. Some rows have no size entry. The others give once, few or many, or a class for an expanded clone.

>TRBV6-5|NA|TRBJ2-7
CASSSGRYEQYF
>TRBV5-5|NA|TRBJ1-2
CASSHLYEGAKGYTF
>TRBV29-1|NA|TRBJ2-1
CSVDGTSAYNEQFF
>TRBV7-2|NA|TRBJ1-1
CASTTGQFNTEAFF
>TRBV5-1|NA|TRBJ1-4
CARRQGGEKLFF
>TRBV6-1|NA|TRBJ2-3
CASTPQGYTQYF
>TRBV30|NA|TRBJ1-3
CAWSRTDGNTIYF
>TRBV6-1|once|TRBJ1-2
CASSPVVGSGYTF
>TRBV2|NA|TRBJ2-3
CASRAQGATDTQYF
>TRBV19|NA|TRBJ2-2
CASNGQGDGELFF
>TRBV5-1|once|TRBJ1-3
CASSTGDHSGNTIYF
>TRBV2|few|TRBJ2-2
CASSAIAGGELFF
>TRBV5-8|NA|TRBJ2-5
CASSLDLDGETQYF
>TRBV9|NA|TRBJ2-1
CASSVRSGGPRDYNEQFF
>TRBV7-9|NA|TRBJ2-1
CASSLDQGRSYNEQFF
>TRBV29-1|NA|TRBJ1-2
CSVIGGVQGYTF
>TRBV4-1|NA|TRBJ1-6
CASSQADYEDSPLHF
>TRBV25-1|NA|TRBJ2-5
CASSEYHGPFQETQYF
>TRBV2|NA|TRBJ2-7
CASSDRKGRTSYEQYF
>TRBV2|NA|TRBJ1-4
CASSPSGNEKLFF
>TRBV6-1|NA|TRBJ1-5
CASRSRGGNQPQHF
>TRBV30|NA|TRBJ1-1
CAWSVRGNTEAFF
>TRBV28|NA|TRBJ2-7
CASRLLPGSHYEQYF